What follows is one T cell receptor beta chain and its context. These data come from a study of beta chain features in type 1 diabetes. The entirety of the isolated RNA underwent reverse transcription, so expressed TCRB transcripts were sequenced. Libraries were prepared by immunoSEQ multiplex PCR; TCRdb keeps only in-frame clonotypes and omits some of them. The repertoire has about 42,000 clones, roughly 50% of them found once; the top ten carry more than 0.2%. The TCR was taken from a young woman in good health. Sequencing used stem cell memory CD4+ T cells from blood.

The CDR3 region is CASSLTLASYNEQFF. DNA for the CDR3: TGTGCCAGCAGCTTAACACTAGCGTCTTACAATGAGCAGTTCTTC. The V and J genes are TRBV7-3 and TRBJ2-1, with 7 bases fitting TRBD2. This CDR3 comprises 15 residues. Germline V gene data show CDR1 as SGHTA and CDR2 as FQGTGA. With V trimmed by 0 bases and J by 4 bases, 3 bases remained unmatched.